This T cell receptor beta chain was profiled in a study of T cell repertoires in cytomegalovirus infection. TCRdb re-analysed the reads in MiXCR, keeping a single row per CDR3 protein. The sample includes about 770,000 distinct CDR3 sequences, just under 30% of them seen just once. CDR1 is SEHNR, CDR2 FQNEAQ, per germline (reference sequence). There are 15 residues in the CDR3. The V end was cut by 4 bases, the J end by 3 bases, with 13 bases between. Broader study findings: CMV-specific HLA-C-restricted TCR beta clonotypes dominated the ex vivo response. Totalled public TCR beta family frequency picked out people who carried CMV plus the relevant HLA.

A remark on this clonotype: What it recognizes is unknown.

The specimen was cultured CD8+ T cells from PBMCs, collected from culture after CMV antigen stimulation. This chain uses TRBV7-9 with TRBJ1-5; D is unclear. The TCR was taken from a human donor in good health (CMV status not recorded). Some clones in this sample may be carry-over from other donors' samples. DNA for the CDR3: TGTGCCAGCAGCTGGTCCATCGGGGACAATCAGCCCCAGCATTTT. It is translated as CASSWSIGDNQPQHF.